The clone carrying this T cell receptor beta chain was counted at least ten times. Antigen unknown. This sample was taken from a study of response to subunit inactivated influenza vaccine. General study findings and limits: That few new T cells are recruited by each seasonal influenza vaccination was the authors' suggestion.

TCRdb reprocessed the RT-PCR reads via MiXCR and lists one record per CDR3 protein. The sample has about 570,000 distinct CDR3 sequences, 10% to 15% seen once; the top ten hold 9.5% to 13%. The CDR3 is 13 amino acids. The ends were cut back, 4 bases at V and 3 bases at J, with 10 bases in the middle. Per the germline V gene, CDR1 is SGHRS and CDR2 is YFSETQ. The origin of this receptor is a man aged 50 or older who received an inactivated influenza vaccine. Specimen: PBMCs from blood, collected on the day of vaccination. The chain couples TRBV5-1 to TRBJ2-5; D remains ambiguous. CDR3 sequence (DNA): TGCGCCAGCAGCAGAAGTCGAGAAGAGACCCAGTACTTC. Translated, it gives CASSRSREETQYF.